The T cell receptor (beta chain) described here comes from a study of T cell repertoires in cytomegalovirus infection (dated by TCRdb to 2018 to 2020). For context, the study as a whole: Because public TCR beta signatures pointed to carriage of CMV infection together with the matching HLA type, the HLA type of each donor mattered for the analysis.

This clonotype came up many times. The clone's antigen remains unknown. No much larger clone is present one base from it, and per-base qualities are unavailable. Instrument on record: Illumina HiSeq 1500. The public reads were quality trimmed at Q25 with fastp and then assembled into clones with MiXCR by TCRdb, keeping productive beta chains. Here each entry gathers all rows of one CDR3 protein and keeps the most common genes and DNA. Counted in this sample were approximately 140,000 distinct CDR3 sequences; roughly 6% of them appeared once. The ten top clones hold about 20% of the sample. Study-wide conclusions, independent of this receptor: The ex vivo response was dominated by HLA-C-restricted CMV-specific TCR beta clonotypes, which also provided the single most frequent clonotype in two of eight donors. Carriers of CMV infection plus the relevant HLA type were discriminated by the cumulative frequency of public TCR beta family members in the study cohort and in an independent roughly 400-donor cohort.

Taken from the germline V gene, the CDR1 and CDR2 loops are KGHDR and SFDVKD. Reading from cysteine to phenylalanine, the CDR3 counts 14 amino acids. The CDR3 DNA has 42 bases and is translated from base 1. V gives up 1 base and J gives up 0 bases, and the segment between their germline ends measures 5 bases. This sequence uses TRBV24-1 and TRBJ1-1, with the D segment identity uncertain. The TCR comes from a human donor in good health (CMV status not recorded). Some clones in this sample may be carry-over from other donors' samples. The sequenced sample consisted of PBMCs. The CDR3 loop reads CATSDLRVNTEAFF. The DNA sequence reads TGTGCCACCAGTGATTTAAGGGTGAACACTGAAGCTTTCTTT.